A single sample gave rise to the 5 T cell receptor beta chains below, sequenced in a study of T cell changes during pregnancy in multiple sclerosis. Sequencing used immunoSEQ multiplex PCR; TCRdb keeps in-frame clones, though not all of them. The table records about 77,000 clones, approximately 89% of them present only once. This material consisted of peripheral blood, taken before pregnancy. These receptors were taken from a female donor with multiple sclerosis, enrolled in a pregnancy study.

The chain recombines TRBV28 with TRBJ1-1; D remains unclear. The CDR3 has 14 residues. Germline V gene data show CDR1 as MDHEN and CDR2 as SYDVKM. Trimming removed 7 bases at V and 3 bases at J, with 15 bases between. Here the CDR3 DNA reads TGTGCCAGCACCCCTCGAGGACTGCACACTGAAGCTTTCTTT. Its translation: CASTPRGLHTEAFF.

The V call is TRBV27, the J call TRBJ2-6; 7 bases fit TRBD1. Unmatched junction bases numbered 5, after V lost 4 bases and J lost 2 bases. The CDR3 is made up of 16 amino acids. Germline loops: CDR1 MNHEY, CDR2 SMNVEV (reference sequence). This CDR3 is CASSSLTGAGANVLTF. The DNA of the CDR3 is TGTGCCAGCAGTTCTCTTACAGGGGCTGGGGCCAACGTCCTGACTTTC. The variable domain in full, with the rest retrieved from reference TRBV27 and TRBJ2-6, is EAQVTQNPRYLITVTGKKLTVTCSQNMNHEYMSWYRQDPGLGLRQIYYSMNVEVTDKGDVPEGYKVSRKEKRNFPLILESPSPNQTSLYFCASSSLTGAGANVLTFGAGSRLTVL.

V and J are TRBV2 and TRBJ2-2, with a possible D match to TRBD2 (7 bases). The CDR3 totals 17 residues. Germline CDR1 is SNHLY and CDR2 is FYNNEI. Trimming took off 2 bases at V and 2 bases at J, with 15 bases between the two ends. This CDR3 reads CASSESLRGHNTGELFF. The CDR3 nucleotides are TGTGCCAGCAGTGAAAGTTTGCGGGGGCATAACACCGGGGAGCTGTTTTTT. Variable domain in full (rest from reference TRBV2 and TRBJ2-2): EPEVTQTPSHQVTQMGQEVILRCVPISNHLYFYWYRQILGQKVEFLVSFYNNEISEKSEIFDDQFSVERPDGSNFTLKIRSTKLEDSAMYFCASSESLRGHNTGELFFGEGSRLTVL.

V is TRBV27 and J is TRBJ2-3, with 9 nucleotides matching TRBD2. The CDR3 is 17 residues long. Germline values: CDR1 MNHEY, CDR2 SMNVEV (reference sequence). With V trimmed by 5 bases and J by 0 bases, 9 bases remained unmatched. The CDR3 here is CASSPNLAGSSTDTQYF. The CDR3 DNA is TGTGCCAGCAGTCCGAATCTAGCGGGGAGTAGCACAGATACGCAGTATTTT.

This clone has only a few counts. V is TRBV9 and J is TRBJ1-4, with 7 bases fitting TRBD1. Germline CDR1 and CDR2: SGDLS and YYNGEE. With V trimmed by 4 bases and J by 7 bases, 10 bases remained unmatched. The CDR3 is 15 amino acids. The CDR3 sequence: CASSPFSTGSEKLFF. The CDR3 DNA reads TGTGCCAGCAGCCCTTTCTCGACAGGGAGTGAAAAACTGTTTTTT.